This T cell receptor (beta chain) was retrieved from a study of T cell repertoires in cytomegalovirus infection. Study details: It was recently identified HLA-C-restricted and well-studied HLA-B-restricted CMV epitopes that the study used.

This clonotype was observed a handful of times. Its specificity is not known. V was clipped by 0 bases and J by 1 base; unmatched bases: 5. CDR1 and CDR2 (germline): SGHRS, YFSETQ. The CDR3 extends over 16 amino acids. TCRdb called the reads again in MiXCR, with one record for every CDR3 protein. The table has 650,000 to 850,000 distinct CDR3 sequences, 25% to 30% seen once. This sample comprised cultured CD8+ T cells from PBMCs, obtained from culture after CMV antigen stimulation. The source of this sequence is a human donor in good health (CMV status not recorded). Some clones in this sample may be carry-over from other donors' samples. The V and J genes are TRBV5-1 and TRBJ1-1, with TRBD1 identical over 8 bases. CDR3 bases: TGCGCCAGCAGCTTGGCCTGGACAGGGAAGAACACTGAAGCTTTCTTT. This sequence encodes CASSLAWTGKNTEAFF.